Sequencing of this TCR beta chain was carried out in a study of blood T cell repertoires in COVID-19. Background on the study: Some COVID-19 samples were acute and others convalescent; all came from the United States, Italy and Spain. PBMCs, B-cell-depleted T cells, or T cells were the source of the cDNA or gDNA that made up the material.

From germline, CDR1 is SGHDT and CDR2 YYEEEE. Germline trimming cut 0 bases from V and 10 bases from J; bases unmatched to any gene: 9. This CDR3 contains 15 residues. Original analysis: Scientists estimated how many nucleated cells there were by amplifying reference gene primers. Some clones are missing from TCRdb's copy, which holds only in-frame ones; the method was immunoSEQ multiplex PCR. D and trimming come from the DNA, and the V and J calls and clone size come from that table. Of approximately 260,000 clones listed, about 86% were seen once; the top ten hold around 3.9%. The chain recombines TRBV5-6 with TRBJ2-5; 10 nucleotides align to TRBD2. This receptor was taken from a young man with acute COVID-19. The sequenced sample consisted of PBMCs or T cells enriched from blood (not recorded which). CDR3 bases: TGTGCCAGCAGCTTGGGGGCTAGCGGGAGTAAGTTCCAGTACTTC. Its protein is CASSLGASGSKFQYF.